This entry describes one TCR beta chain. What it recognizes is unknown. This CDR3 contains 14 residues. CDR1 and CDR2 (germline): SGHRS, YFSETQ. V lost 4 bases to trimming and J lost 0 bases, with 7 bases between them. Using immunoSEQ multiplex PCR, the repertoire was profiled, and TCRdb retains in-frame clones only, with some absent. The sample lists roughly 1.4 million clones; roughly 98.5% were seen once. The sample originates from a study of shared clonotypes between healthy human individuals. Study-level information: Donors had three CD4 naive, three CD4 memory, two CD8 naive and one CD8 memory plate apiece.

Study results and limitations: Shared clonotypes: roughly 4.5% naive CD4, around 3.5% naive CD8, 2.3% memory CD4, approximately 0.37% memory CD8. The low donor count limited represented genetic and exposure-history diversity.

Healthy HIV-negative adults without recent acute infections or vaccinations served as donors. The specimen sequenced was naive CD4+ T cells sorted from blood. Subset given: CD45RA+ positively selected. The origin of this receptor is a young man in good health. The chain carries TRBV5-1 and TRBJ1-4, with unresolved D. CDR3 nucleotides: TGCGCCAGCAGCACCACTACAACTAATGAAAAACTGTTTTTT. This gives the protein CASSTTTTNEKLFF.